The following is a T cell receptor beta chain sequence with its context. Its antigen is not known. Trimming took 5 bases from V and 4 from J; bases not matched to a gene: 9. This CDR3 comprises 15 residues. Germline CDR1 reads SGHNT; CDR2 reads YENEEA. Built from TCR beta cDNA, the libraries had unique molecular identifiers in them. A few hundred thousand cDNA molecules were obtained from approximately 0.91 to 9.4 million T cells. TCRdb called the PCR reads again in MiXCR, with one record for every CDR3 protein. The sample includes approximately 570,000 distinct CDR3 sequences, 44% of them seen just once. The sample belongs to a study of post-analysis software for immune sequencing data. About the research overall: The study covered relapsing-remitting, secondary progressive and progressive-relapsing courses of multiple sclerosis.

Study-wide results and caveats: Significantly lower normalized Chao1 diversity was found in patients with multiple sclerosis relative to controls. Comparison of patients with controls showed about 5 TRBV segments more frequent in patients, TRBV5-6, TRBV5-1 and TRBV20-1 among them.

Sequencing was done on a sample of blood. V is TRBV11-3 and J is TRBJ2-7; TRBD1 matches at 9 bases. The receptor comes from a girl between 10 and 17 years old with multiple sclerosis. CDR3 protein: CASSLQGARLYEQYF. The CDR3 DNA follows: TGTGCCAGCAGCCTACAGGGGGCGAGACTTTACGAGCAGTACTTC.